This is a list of T cell receptor beta chains from one sample in a study of T cell clonotyping in hematopoietic cell transplantation. Clones were read by immunoSEQ multiplex PCR, and TCRdb kept only the in-frame ones, dropping some. Of about 41,000 clones listed, 82% are singletons. The sample was peripheral blood mononuclear cells, taken before stem cell transplant. Receptor source: a man aged 60-69 years with myelodysplastic syndrome. Some clones in this sample may be carry-over from other donors' samples. The CDR3 runs from the conserved cysteine through the conserved F or W. The D gene is left open where the match is weak. Clone size is given for some rows only: seen once, a few or many times, or a class if the clone is expanded.

TRBJ2-3 - TRBD2 TRBV11-2 TGTGCCAGCAGCAAGACTAGCGGGGGGTTTAGCACAGATACGCAGTATTTT CASSKTSGGFSTDTQYF
TRBJ1-1 - TRBD1 TRBV6-5 TGTGCCAGCAGTTACTCCTACAGGGGAAGGACAGCTTTCTTT CASSYSYRGRTAFF
TRBJ2-2 - - TRBV10-1 TGCGCCAGCAGTGATAACACCGGGGAGCTGTTTTTT CASSDNTGELFF
TRBJ2-2 medium-sized - TRBV5-1 TGCGCCAGCAGCTTGGGAACAGGGAACACCGGGGAGCTGTTTTTT CASSLGTGNTGELFF
TRBJ2-7 - - TRBV7-9 TGTGCCAGCAGCCGGGACTCCCTGCAGCAGTACTTC CASSRDSLQQYF
TRBJ1-4 - - TRBV19 TGTGCCAGTAGTATCTTACAGGGAACCTCAACTAATGAAAAACTGTTTTTT CASSILQGTSTNEKLFF
TRBJ2-7 - TRBD1 TRBV19 TGTGCCAGTAGTGTCCTGGGACAGGGCTACGAGCAGTACTTC CASSVLGQGYEQYF
TRBJ1-4 - - TRBV7-9 TGTGCCAGCAGCTTGCCATTCGGGGCCGGGGGCGGAAAACTGTTTTTT CASSLPFGAGGGKLFF
TRBJ2-3 once TRBD1 TRBV4-3 TGCGCCAGCAGCTACGGGACAGCTAGCACAGATACGCAGTATTTT CASSYGTASTDTQYF
TRBJ2-7 - - TRBV19 TGTGCCAGTAGTATCTACTCCCCAGGGGCCTACGAGCAGTACTTC CASSIYSPGAYEQYF
TRBJ1-2 - - TRBV5-1 TGCGCCAGCAGCTTGAATCCGGGCGAGGCCTATGGCTACACCTTC CASSLNPGEAYGYTF
TRBJ2-7 few - TRBV6-5 TGTGCCAGCAGGGAAAACTTTTGGCCCTACGAGCAGTACTTC CASRENFWPYEQYF
TRBJ2-2 - - TRBV9 TGTGCCAGCAGCGTAGCGCCAGGACTCCACACCGGGGAGCTGTTTTTT CASSVAPGLHTGELFF
TRBJ1-5 - - TRBV28 TGTGCCAGCACCTCCGGAGGGTATAGCAATCAGCCCCAGCATTTT CASTSGGYSNQPQHF
TRBJ2-5 - TRBD1 TRBV5-6 TGTGCCAGCAGCTCTACAGGGGGCCGGGAGACCCAGTACTTC CASSSTGGRETQYF
TRBJ2-3 - TRBD2 TRBV28 TGTGCCAGCAGCTCGCAAGCGGGGACCACAGATACGCAGTATTTT CASSSQAGTTDTQYF
TRBJ1-3 - - TRBV30 TGTGCCTCCACCCTTTTTGGGATTTCTGGAAACACCATATATTTT CASTLFGISGNTIYF
TRBJ1-1 - - TRBV11-2 TGTGCCAGCAGCTTCACCGGGGGCTTTGTAGCTTTCTTT CASSFTGGFVAFF
TRBJ2-1 once TRBD2 TRBV28 TGTGCCAGCAGTTCGCGGCGGGGGGGCAATGAGCAGTTCTTC CASSSRRGGNEQFF
TRBJ2-3 - TRBD1 TRBV18 TGTGCCAGCTCACCAGTGCAGCTCGGGACAGGGGGCGCAGATACGCAGTATTTT CASSPVQLGTGGADTQYF
TRBJ2-3 - - TRBV6-5 TGTGCCAGCAGACCAGGCCGTACCACAGATACGCAGTATTTT CASRPGRTTDTQYF
TRBJ1-1 - - TRBV5-8 TGTGCCAGCAGCTGGGGGAGGGGAGGAGCTTTCTTT CASSWGRGGAFF
TRBJ1-2 - TRBD1 TRBV29-1 TGCACCACCAGCAGACAGGGGAAAGGCTACACCTTC CTTSRQGKGYTF
TRBJ2-2 - TRBD1 TRBV29-1 TGCAGCGTGAGACAGGGAACCGGGGAGCTGTTTTTT CSVRQGTGELFF
TRBJ2-7 - TRBD1 TRBV2 TGTGCCAGCAGTGAAAATAGGGGACAGGGTAGCGAGCAGTACTTC CASSENRGQGSEQYF
TRBJ2-2 - TRBD1 TRBV10-3 TGTGCCATCAGACAGGGGGCGATTGAGGCCGGGGAGCTGTTTTTT CAIRQGAIEAGELFF
TRBJ1-1 once - TRBV5-8 TGTGCCAGCATCTCTGCGGTTCGCTGGGACCTCACTGAAGCTTTCTTT CASISAVRWDLTEAFF
TRBJ1-2 - - TRBV19 TGTGCCAGTAGTGGTCAGGGCGGCTACACCTTC CASSGQGGYTF
TRBJ1-1 - - TRBV10-3 TGTGCCACCATTGGGGGGACCATGAACACTGAAGCTTTCTTT CATIGGTMNTEAFF
TRBJ2-2 - - TRBV27 TGTGCCAGCAGTTTATACCCCGGGGCCGGGGAGCTGTTTTTT CASSLYPGAGELFF
TRBJ2-2 once - TRBV19 TGTGCCAGTAAGACACTCGGAAGCAACACCGGGGAGCTGTTTTTT CASKTLGSNTGELFF
TRBJ1-5 - - TRBV19 TGTGCCAGTAGTAATGGGGTCAATTTGGGTCAGGGCGTCCAGCCCCAGCATTTT CASSNGVNLGQGVQPQHF
TRBJ1-3 - - TRBV7-9 TGTGCCAGCAGCCCCCCAGCAGGGCGTGGAAACACCATATATTTT CASSPPAGRGNTIYF
TRBJ1-2 - TRBD1 TRBV9 TGTGCCAGCAGCCGAGGGACAGGGAGCTATGGCTACACCTTC CASSRGTGSYGYTF
TRBJ1-3 - - TRBV4-1 TGCGCCAGCAGCCACTTCGACAGTCCCGGAAACACCATATATTTT CASSHFDSPGNTIYF
TRBJ2-1 - - TRBV10-3 TGTGCCATCAGTGAGTCGAAACAGCGCTACGGGTCCAATGAGCAGTTCTTC CAISESKQRYGSNEQFF
TRBJ1-6 - - TRBV7-3 TGTGCCAGCAGCTCTGGGGCGGAGAACTCACCCCTCCACTTT CASSSGAENSPLHF
TRBJ1-5 - TRBD1 TRBV9 TGTGCCAGCAGCGTAGGGGACAGGGTGGCTCAGCCCCAGCATTTT CASSVGDRVAQPQHF
TRBJ1-4 - - TRBV29-1 TGCAGCGCCCAGCAGGGTGGAGGACGAAAACTGTTTTTT CSAQQGGGRKLFF
TRBJ2-5 - - TRBV11-1 TGTGCCAGCAGCTTACAGGGGAGCCAAGAGACCCAGTACTTC CASSLQGSQETQYF
TRBJ2-1 - TRBD2 TRBV12-5 TGTGCTAGTGGTTTGGTAGCAGCGGGGGTCCGCAATGAGCAGTTCTTC CASGLVAAGVRNEQFF
TRBJ1-3 - - TRBV7-2 TGTGCCAGCAGCGAATGGGGCGGAGGAAACACCATATATTTT CASSEWGGGNTIYF